This T cell receptor (beta chain) was retrieved from a study of blood T cell repertoires in COVID-19. V was trimmed by 0 bases and J by 0 bases, leaving 3 bases between them. CDR1 and CDR2 (germline): SGHNT, YYREEE (reference sequence). The CDR3 extends over 13 amino acids. Some clones are missing from TCRdb's copy, which holds only in-frame ones; the method was immunoSEQ multiplex PCR. The sample consists of approximately 260,000 clones, 90% of them appearing once. The chain couples TRBV5-4 to TRBJ1-1; D gene ambiguous. This TCR came from a woman aged 60-70 years with COVID-19, enrolled during active disease. Sequencing was performed on peripheral blood. CDR3 DNA sequence: TGTGCCAGCAGCTTGGCTGTGAACACTGAAGCTTTCTTT. The encoded protein is CASSLAVNTEAFF.